One sample yielded the 7 T cell receptor beta chains listed below, sequenced in a study of cytomegalovirus exposure and HLA in healthy donors. Use of 60 Vbeta and 13 Jbeta primers characterized the PCR. The method was immunoSEQ multiplex PCR; TCRdb's version includes in-frame clones alone and lacks a portion of them. This table holds 95,000 to 150,000 clones, approximately 81% found once. Input material: PBMCs. The source is a woman in her thirties or forties in good health and CMV-seronegative.

CDR3 sequence (DNA): TGTGCCAGCAGTTACACTAGCGGGAGCTCCTACGAGCAGTACTTC. Residues: CASSYTSGSSYEQYF. The chain couples TRBV28 to TRBJ2-7; 11 bases map to TRBD2. CDR3 size: 15 residues. Losses at the gene ends were 4 bases for V and 0 bases for J; bases not matched to a gene: 2. Germline CDR1 reads MDHEN; CDR2 reads SYDVKM.

The gene calls are TRBV7-8 and TRBJ2-7; TRBD2 might be the D (6 bases). The CDR3 is 13 amino acids. Germline loops: CDR1 SGHVS, CDR2 FQNEAQ. V lost 4 bases to trimming and J lost 5 bases, with 12 bases between them. CDR3 in DNA: TGTGCCAGCAGCTCCGGGACTTACGACGAGCAGTACTTC. Translated, it gives CASSSGTYDEQYF.

The V gene is TRBV19, the J gene TRBJ2-4; TRBD1 aligns across 7 bases. V lost 7 bases, J lost 3 bases, and 6 bases stayed unmatched. The length of the CDR3 is 14 residues. CDR1 LNHDA and CDR2 SQIVND come from the germline V gene (reference sequence). The CDR3 nucleotides read TGTGCCAGTACCCGACAGGGTGACAAAAACATTCAGTACTTC. The encoded protein is CASTRQGDKNIQYF.

The chain combines TRBV6-6 with TRBJ2-7; TRBD2 agrees at 8 bases. The CDR3 length is 16 residues. The V gene's germline CDR1 is MNHNY and CDR2 SVGAGI (reference sequence). J was trimmed by 0 bases and V by 7 bases; bases with no gene match: 11. The CDR3 DNA follows: TGTGCCAGCAACCATAAAAATAGCGGGGTCTCCTACGAGCAGTACTTC. Translating gives CASNHKNSGVSYEQYF.

The V gene is TRBV19, the J gene TRBJ1-2, with no clear D. V dropped 6 bases and J dropped 7 bases, with 15 bases sitting between them. From germline, CDR1 is LNHDA and CDR2 SQIVND (reference sequence). CDR3 size: 13 residues. The CDR3 spells CASSIGREAGYTF. In DNA form, the CDR3 reads TGTGCCAGTAGCATTGGTCGGGAGGCTGGCTACACCTTC.

V and J are TRBV5-6 and TRBJ1-5; 7 bases are shared with TRBD1. V was pared by 2 bases and J by 3 bases, with 2 bases of the junction left unmatched. In germline, CDR1 is SGHDT, CDR2 YYEEEE. The CDR3 is 14 amino acids. CDR3: CASSLQGYNQPQHF. CDR3 bases: TGTGCCAGCAGCTTACAGGGGTACAATCAGCCCCAGCATTTT. The whole variable domain, remainder taken from reference TRBV5-6 and TRBJ1-5, is DAGVTQSPTHLIKTRGQQVTLRCSPKSGHDTVSWYQQALGQGPQFIFQYYEEEERQRGNFPDRFSGHQFPNYSSELNVNALLLGDSALYLCASSLQGYNQPQHFGDGTRLSIL.

The chain recombines TRBV7-2 with TRBJ2-3, with TRBD2 as a possible D gene (5 bases). The germline CDR1 and CDR2 sequences are SGHTA and FQGNSA. The ends were cut back, 5 bases at V and 1 base at J, with 13 bases in the middle. The CDR3 totals 15 residues. The CDR3 loop reads CASSLQAVGTDTQYF. CDR3 DNA sequence: TGTGCCAGCAGCCTCCAAGCGGTGGGCACAGATACGCAGTATTTT.